The TCR beta chain described here comes from a study of patients and donors after allogeneic stem cell transplantation. With regard to this clonotype: Germline and junction disagree at one end, which may indicate a read error.

From germline, CDR1 is LNHDA and CDR2 SQIVND (reference sequence). The CDR3 has 13 amino acids. Via MiXCR, TCRdb re-called the RT-PCR reads, giving one row per CDR3 protein. The sample has about 7,600 distinct CDR3 sequences, more than 9% seen once. Material for sequencing was blood, either unsorted or a sorted T cell fraction (not recorded which). The chain employs TRBV19 and TRBJ1-2, with D possibly matching TRBD1 (5 bases). The sequence was obtained from a human donor who was either an allogeneic HSCT recipient or a stem cell or donor lymphocyte infusion donor (not recorded which). It is not recorded whose cells these are; they may come from a transplant donor. CDR3 protein: CASTKQDTYSYTF. The CDR3 DNA reads as TGTGCCAGTACCAAACAGGACACCTATAGCTACACCTTC.